This record looks at one T cell receptor beta chain sequence and its context. Its target is unknown. V lost 4 bases, J lost 1 base, and 5 bases stayed unmatched. Germline V gives CDR1 SGHDT, CDR2 YYEEEE. CDR3 length equals 14 residues. A universal primer site was created by template switching, with the cDNA bearing unique molecular identifiers. Each CDR3 protein is one row after TCRdb ran MiXCR on the 5' RACE reads. The sample carries 500,000 to 550,000 distinct CDR3 sequences, 20% to 25% recorded once. The sample belongs to a study of identical twins. Whole-study results and caveats: For out-of-frame beta sequences, excess twin sharing was weaker. Beta clonotypes that were abundant in cord blood contained fewer insertions, a pattern absent from memory repertoires.

These same data were also listed under a study on yellow fever vaccine responses in identical twins.

The V call is TRBV5-6, the J call TRBJ2-7; TRBD1 agrees at 7 bases. This TCR came from a woman aged 18-35 years in good health. Sequencing was performed on CD4+ T cells sorted from blood. The CDR3 DNA follows: TGTGCCAGCAGCCGAGACAGGGCTTCCTACGAGCAGTACTTC. Its protein product is CASSRDRASYEQYF.